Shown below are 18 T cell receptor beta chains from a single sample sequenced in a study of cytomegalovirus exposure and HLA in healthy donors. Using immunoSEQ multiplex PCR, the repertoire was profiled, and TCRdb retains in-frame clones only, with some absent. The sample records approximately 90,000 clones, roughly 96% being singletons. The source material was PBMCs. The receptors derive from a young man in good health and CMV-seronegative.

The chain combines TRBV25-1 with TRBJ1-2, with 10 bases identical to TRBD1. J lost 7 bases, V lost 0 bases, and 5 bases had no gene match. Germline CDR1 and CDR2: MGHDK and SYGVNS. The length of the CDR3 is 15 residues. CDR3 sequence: CASSEYGTGVLGYTF. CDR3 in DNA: TGTGCCAGCAGTGAATACGGGACAGGGGTTCTTGGCTACACCTTC.

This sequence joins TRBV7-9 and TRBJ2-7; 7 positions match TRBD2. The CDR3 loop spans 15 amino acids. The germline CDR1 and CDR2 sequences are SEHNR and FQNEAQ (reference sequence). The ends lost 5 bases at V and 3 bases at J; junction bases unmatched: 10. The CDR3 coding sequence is TGTGCCAGCAGCCTCACTCGGGCGGGGGTCTACGAGCAGTACGTC. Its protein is CASSLTRAGVYEQYV.

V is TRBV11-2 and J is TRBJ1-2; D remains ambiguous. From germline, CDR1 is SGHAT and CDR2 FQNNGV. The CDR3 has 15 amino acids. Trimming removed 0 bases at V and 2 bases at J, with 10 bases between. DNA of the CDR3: TGTGCCAGCAGCTTAGAATTTAGGGAGAACTATGGCTACACCTTC. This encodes CASSLEFRENYGYTF.

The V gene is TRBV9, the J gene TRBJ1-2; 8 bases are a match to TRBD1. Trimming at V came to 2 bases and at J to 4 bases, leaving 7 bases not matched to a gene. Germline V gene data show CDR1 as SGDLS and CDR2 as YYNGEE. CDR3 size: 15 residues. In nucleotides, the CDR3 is TGTGCCAGCAGCGTGTTTCAACAGGGGGTCTATGGCTACACCTTC. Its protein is CASSVFQQGVYGYTF.

CDR3 DNA: TGTGCCAGCAGCCGGGACAATAGCAATCAGCCCCAGCATTTT. As protein: CASSRDNSNQPQHF. The chain carries TRBV7-9 and TRBJ1-5; a weak D match, TRBD1 (6 bases). Germline V gives CDR1 SEHNR, CDR2 FQNEAQ (reference sequence). This CDR3 has 14 residues. The V end was cut by 5 bases, the J end by 0 bases, with 8 bases between.

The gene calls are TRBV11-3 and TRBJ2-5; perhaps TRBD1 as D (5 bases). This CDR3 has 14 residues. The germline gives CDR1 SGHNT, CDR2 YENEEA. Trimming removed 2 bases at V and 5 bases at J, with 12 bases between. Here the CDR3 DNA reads TGTGCCAGCAGCTTATCGCACAGGCTGGAGACCCAGTACTTC. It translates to CASSLSHRLETQYF.

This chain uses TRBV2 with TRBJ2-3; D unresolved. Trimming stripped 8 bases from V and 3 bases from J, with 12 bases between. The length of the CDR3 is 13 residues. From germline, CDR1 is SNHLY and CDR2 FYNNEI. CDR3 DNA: TGTGCCAGCGACCGGAGTGAAACAGATACGCAGTATTTT. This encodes CASDRSETDTQYF. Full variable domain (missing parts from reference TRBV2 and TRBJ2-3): EPEVTQTPSHQVTQMGQEVILRCVPISNHLYFYWYRQILGQKVEFLVSFYNNEISEKSEIFDDQFSVERPDGSNFTLKIRSTKLEDSAMYFCASDRSETDTQYFGPGTRLTVL.

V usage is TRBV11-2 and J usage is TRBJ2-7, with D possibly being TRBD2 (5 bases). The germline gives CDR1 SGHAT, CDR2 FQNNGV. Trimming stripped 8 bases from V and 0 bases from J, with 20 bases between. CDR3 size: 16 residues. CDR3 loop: CASAHRDSLFSYEQYV. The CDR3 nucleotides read TGTGCCAGCGCCCATCGGGATTCCCTTTTCTCCTACGAGCAGTACGTC.

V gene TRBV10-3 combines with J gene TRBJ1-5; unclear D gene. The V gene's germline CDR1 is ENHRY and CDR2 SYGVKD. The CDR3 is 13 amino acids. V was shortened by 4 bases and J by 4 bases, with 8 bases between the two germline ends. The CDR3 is CAISGVENQPQHF. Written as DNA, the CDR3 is TGTGCCATCAGTGGTGTGGAGAATCAGCCCCAGCATTTT.

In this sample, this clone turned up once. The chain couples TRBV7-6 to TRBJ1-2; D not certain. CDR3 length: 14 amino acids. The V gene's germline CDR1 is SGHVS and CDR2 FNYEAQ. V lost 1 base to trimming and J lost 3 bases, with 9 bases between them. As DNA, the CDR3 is TGTGCCAGCAGCTTAGACGGGGATGACTATGGCTACACCTTC. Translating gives CASSLDGDDYGYTF.

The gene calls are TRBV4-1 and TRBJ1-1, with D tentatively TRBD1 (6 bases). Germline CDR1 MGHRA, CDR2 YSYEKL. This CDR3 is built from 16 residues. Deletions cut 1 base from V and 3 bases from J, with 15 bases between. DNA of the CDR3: TGCGCCAGCAGCCAAGCTCCTGTGGGGGCCTACACTGAAGCTTTCTTT. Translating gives CASSQAPVGAYTEAFF.

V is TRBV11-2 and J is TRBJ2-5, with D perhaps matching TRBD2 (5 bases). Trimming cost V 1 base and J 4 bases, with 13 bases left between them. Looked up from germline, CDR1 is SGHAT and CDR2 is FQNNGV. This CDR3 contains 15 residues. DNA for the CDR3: TGTGCCAGCAGCTTAGCGTCGGGAACGGGAGAGACCCAGTACTTC. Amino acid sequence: CASSLASGTGETQYF.

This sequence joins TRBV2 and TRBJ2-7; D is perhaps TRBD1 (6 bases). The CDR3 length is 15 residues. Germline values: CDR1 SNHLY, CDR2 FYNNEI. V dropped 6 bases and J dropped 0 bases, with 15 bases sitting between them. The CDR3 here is CASRESTGFSYEQYV. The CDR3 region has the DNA TGTGCCAGCAGGGAAAGTACAGGGTTCTCCTACGAGCAGTACGTC.

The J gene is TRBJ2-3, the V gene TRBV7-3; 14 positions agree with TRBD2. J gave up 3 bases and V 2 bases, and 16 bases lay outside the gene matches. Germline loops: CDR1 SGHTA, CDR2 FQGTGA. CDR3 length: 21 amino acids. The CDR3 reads CASSLLTTGTSGSRGTDTQYF. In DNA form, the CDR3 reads TGTGCCAGCAGCTTACTCACTACCGGGACTAGCGGGAGCCGAGGGACAGATACGCAGTATTTT.

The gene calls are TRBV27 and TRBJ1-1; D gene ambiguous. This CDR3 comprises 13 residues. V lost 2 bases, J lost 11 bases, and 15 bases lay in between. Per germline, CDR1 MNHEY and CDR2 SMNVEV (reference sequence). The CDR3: CASSLTAPAGAFF. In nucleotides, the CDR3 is TGTGCCAGCAGTTTAACCGCACCTGCCGGGGCTTTCTTT.

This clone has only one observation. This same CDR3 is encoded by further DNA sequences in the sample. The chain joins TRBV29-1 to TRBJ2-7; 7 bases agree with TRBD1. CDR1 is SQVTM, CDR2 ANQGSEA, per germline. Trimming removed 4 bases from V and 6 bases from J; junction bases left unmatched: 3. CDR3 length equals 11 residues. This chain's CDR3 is CSVVTGAEQYV. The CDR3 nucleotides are TGCAGCGTTGTAACAGGGGCCGAGCAGTACGTC.

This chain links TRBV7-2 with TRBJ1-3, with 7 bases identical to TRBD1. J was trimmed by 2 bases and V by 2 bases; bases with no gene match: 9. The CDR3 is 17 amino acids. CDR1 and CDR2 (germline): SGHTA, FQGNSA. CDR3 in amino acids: CASSLPRQGSAGNTIYF. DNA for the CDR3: TGTGCCAGCAGCTTACCTCGACAGGGATCAGCTGGAAACACCATATATTTT.

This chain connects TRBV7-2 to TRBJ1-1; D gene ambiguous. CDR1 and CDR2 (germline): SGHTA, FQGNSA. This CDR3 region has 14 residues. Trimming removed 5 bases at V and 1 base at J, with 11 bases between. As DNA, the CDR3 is TGTGCCAGCAGCGCTCTACGAAAGAACACTGAAGCTTTCTTT. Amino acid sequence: CASSALRKNTEAFF.